This T cell receptor beta chain stems from a study of sequential checkpoint blockade in melanoma. Treatment in this sample: randomized to nivolumab then ipilimumab (arm A) or the reverse (arm B). From thawed PBMCs, live CD3+CD8+ cells negative for CD19 and CD56 were sorted. This table comes from immunoSEQ multiplex PCR, and its TCRdb copy is limited to in-frame clones, with some not included. The sample carries about 8,400 clones, about 88% recorded once. The J segment lost 1 base and the V segment lost 6 bases, leaving 6 bases of the junction unmatched. The CDR3 is 15 residues long. Germline CDR1 and CDR2: MDHEN and SYDVKM.

This sequence was found in a human donor with melanoma. The chain joins TRBV28 to TRBJ2-7, with 10 nucleotides matching TRBD1. Here the sequenced sample was CD8+ T cells sorted from blood (inferred from file names), taken from a patient given nivolumab and ipilimumab in sequence. The CDR3 reads CASSIDRGLSYEQYF. As DNA, the CDR3 is TGTGCCAGCAGCATCGACAGGGGGCTATCCTACGAGCAGTACTTC.